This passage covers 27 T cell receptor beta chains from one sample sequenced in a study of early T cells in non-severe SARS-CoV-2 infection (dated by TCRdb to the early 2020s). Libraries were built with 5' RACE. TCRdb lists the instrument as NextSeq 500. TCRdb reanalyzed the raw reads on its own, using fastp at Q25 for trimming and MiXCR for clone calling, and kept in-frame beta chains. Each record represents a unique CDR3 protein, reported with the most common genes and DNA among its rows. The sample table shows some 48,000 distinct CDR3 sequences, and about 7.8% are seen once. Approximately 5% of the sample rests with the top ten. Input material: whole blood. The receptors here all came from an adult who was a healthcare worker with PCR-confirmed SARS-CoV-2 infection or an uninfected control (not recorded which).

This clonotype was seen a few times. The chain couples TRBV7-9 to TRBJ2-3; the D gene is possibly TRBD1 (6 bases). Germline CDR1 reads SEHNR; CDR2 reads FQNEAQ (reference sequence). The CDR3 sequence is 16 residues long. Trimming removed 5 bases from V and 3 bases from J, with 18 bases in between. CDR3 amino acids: CASSTTGTLGTDTQYF. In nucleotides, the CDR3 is TGTGCCAGCAGCACGACCGGGACATTGGGGACAGATACGCAGTATTTT.

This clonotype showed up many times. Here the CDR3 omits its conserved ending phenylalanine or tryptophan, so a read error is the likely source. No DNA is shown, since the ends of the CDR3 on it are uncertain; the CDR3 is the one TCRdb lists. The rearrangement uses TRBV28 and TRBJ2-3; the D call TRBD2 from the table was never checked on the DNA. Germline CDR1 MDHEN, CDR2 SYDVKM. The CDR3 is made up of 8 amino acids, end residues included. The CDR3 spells CASSFRGG.

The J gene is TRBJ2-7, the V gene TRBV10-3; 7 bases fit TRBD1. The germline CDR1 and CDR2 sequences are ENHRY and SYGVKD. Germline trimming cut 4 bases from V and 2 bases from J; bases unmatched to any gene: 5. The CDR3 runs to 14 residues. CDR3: CAISGGGPTYEQYF. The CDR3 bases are TGTGCCATCAGTGGAGGGGGCCCCACCTACGAGCAGTACTTC.

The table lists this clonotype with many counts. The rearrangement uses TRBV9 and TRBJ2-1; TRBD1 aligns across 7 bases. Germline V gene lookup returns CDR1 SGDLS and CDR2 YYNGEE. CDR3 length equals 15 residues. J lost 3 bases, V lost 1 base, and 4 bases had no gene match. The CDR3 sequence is CASSVSDRVYNEQFF. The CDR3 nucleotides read TGTGCCAGCAGCGTATCTGACAGGGTCTACAATGAGCAGTTCTTC.

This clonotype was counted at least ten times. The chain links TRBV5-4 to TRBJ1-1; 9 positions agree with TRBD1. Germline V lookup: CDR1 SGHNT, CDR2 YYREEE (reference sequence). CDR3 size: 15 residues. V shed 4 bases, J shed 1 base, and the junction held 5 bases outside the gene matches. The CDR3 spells CASSRTGAWNTEAFF. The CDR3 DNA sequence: TGTGCCAGCAGCCGGACAGGGGCATGGAACACTGAAGCTTTCTTT.

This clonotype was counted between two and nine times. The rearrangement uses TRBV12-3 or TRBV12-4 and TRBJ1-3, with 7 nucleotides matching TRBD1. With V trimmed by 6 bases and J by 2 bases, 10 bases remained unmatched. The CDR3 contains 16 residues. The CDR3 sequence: CASSRDRDGPGNTIYF. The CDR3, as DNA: TGTGCCAGCAGCCGAGACAGGGACGGGCCTGGAAACACCATATATTTT.

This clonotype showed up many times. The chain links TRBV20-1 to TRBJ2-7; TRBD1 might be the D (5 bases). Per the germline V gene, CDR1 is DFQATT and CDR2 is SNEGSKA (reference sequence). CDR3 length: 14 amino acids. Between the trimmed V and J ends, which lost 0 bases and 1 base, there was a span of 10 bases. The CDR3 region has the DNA TGCAGTGCTAGAGACAGACGACAGTCCTACGAGCAGTACTTC. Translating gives CSARDRRQSYEQYF.

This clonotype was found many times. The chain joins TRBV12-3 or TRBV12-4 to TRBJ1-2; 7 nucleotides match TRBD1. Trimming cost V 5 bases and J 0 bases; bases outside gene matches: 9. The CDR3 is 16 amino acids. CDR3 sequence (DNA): TGTGCCAGCAGTATGGAACAGGGGCGAGCTAACTATGGCTACACCTTC. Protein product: CASSMEQGRANYGYTF.

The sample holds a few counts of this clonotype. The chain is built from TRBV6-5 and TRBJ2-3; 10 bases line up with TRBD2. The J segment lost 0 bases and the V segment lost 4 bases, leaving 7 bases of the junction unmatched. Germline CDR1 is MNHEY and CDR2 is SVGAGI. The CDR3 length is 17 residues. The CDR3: CASSSPSGGQSTDTQYF. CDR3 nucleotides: TGTGCCAGCAGTTCCCCTAGCGGGGGCCAAAGCACAGATACGCAGTATTTT.

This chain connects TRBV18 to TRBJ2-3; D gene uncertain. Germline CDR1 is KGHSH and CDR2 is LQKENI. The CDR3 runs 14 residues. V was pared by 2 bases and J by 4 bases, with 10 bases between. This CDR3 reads CASSPIGSPDTQYF. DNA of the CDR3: TGTGCCAGCTCACCAATCGGCTCTCCAGATACGCAGTATTTT.

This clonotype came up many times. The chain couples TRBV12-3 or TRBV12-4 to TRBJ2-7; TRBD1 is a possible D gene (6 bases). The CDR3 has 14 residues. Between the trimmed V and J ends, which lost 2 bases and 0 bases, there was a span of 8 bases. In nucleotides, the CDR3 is TGTGCCAGCAGTTTAACAGGGATCTCCTACGAGCAGTACTTC. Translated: CASSLTGISYEQYF.

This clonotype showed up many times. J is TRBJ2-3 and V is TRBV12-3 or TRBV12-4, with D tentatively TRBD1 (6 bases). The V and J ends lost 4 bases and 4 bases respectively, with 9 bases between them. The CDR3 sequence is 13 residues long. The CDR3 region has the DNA TGTGCCAGCAGTTCGAACAGGGCAGATACGCAGTATTTT. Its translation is CASSSNRADTQYF.

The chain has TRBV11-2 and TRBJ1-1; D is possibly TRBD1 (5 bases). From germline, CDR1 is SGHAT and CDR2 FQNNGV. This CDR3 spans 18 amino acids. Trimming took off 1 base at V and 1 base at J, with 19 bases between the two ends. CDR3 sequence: CASSLAPIMGGENTEAFF. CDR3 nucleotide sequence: TGTGCCAGCAGCTTAGCCCCTATAATGGGAGGGGAGAACACTGAAGCTTTCTTT.

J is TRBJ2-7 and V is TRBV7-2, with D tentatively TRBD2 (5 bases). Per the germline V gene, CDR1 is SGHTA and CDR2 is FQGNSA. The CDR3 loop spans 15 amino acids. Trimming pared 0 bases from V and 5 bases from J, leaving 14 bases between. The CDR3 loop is CASSLAGVSRNEQYF. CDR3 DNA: TGTGCCAGCAGCTTAGCCGGGGTATCTAGAAACGAGCAGTACTTC.

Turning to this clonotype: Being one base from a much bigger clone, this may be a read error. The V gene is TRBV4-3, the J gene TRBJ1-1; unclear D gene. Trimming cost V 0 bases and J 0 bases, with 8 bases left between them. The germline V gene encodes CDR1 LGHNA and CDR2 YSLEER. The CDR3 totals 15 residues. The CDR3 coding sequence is TGCGCCAGCAGCCAAGAGGCAGTCGTGAACACTGAAGCTTTCTTT. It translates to CASSQEAVVNTEAFF.

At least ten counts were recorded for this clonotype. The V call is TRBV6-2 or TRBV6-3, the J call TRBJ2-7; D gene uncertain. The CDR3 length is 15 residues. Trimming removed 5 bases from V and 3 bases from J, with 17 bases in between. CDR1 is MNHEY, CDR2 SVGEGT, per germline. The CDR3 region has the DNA TGTGCCAGCAGTCCGCCCGGAGAGGAATTCTACGAGCAGTACTTC. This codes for CASSPPGEEFYEQYF.

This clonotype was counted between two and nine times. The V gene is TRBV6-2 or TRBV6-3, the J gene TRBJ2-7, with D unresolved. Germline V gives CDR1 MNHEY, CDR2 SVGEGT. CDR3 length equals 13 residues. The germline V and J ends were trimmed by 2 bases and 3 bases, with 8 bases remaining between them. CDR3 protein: CASSYVWSYEQYF. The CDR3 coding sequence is TGTGCCAGCAGTTACGTGTGGAGCTACGAGCAGTACTTC.

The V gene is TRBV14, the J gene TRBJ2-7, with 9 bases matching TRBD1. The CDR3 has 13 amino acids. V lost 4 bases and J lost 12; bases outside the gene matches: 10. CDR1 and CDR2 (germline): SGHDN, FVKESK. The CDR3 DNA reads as TGTGCCAGCAGCCCACACCTACAGGGGGCCCGGTACTTC. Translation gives CASSPHLQGARYF.

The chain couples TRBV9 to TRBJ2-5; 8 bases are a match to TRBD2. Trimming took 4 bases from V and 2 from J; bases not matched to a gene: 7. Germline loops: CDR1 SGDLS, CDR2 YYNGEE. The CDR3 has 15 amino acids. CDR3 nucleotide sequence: TGTGCCAGCAGCCGGGGGGGCTCCTTGCAAGAGACCCAGTACTTC. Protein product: CASSRGGSLQETQYF.

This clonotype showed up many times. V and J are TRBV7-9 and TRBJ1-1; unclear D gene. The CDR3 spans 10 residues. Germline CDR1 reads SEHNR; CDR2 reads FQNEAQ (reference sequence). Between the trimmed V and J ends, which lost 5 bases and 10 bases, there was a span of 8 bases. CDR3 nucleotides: TGTGCCAGCAGCCAGGTGGTAGCTTTCTTT. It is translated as CASSQVVAFF.

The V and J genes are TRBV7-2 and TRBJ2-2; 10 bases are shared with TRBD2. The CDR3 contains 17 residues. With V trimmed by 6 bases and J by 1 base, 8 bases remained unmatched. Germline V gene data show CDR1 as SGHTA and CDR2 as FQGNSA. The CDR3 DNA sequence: TGTGCCAGCAGAACTAGCGGGGCCTACCTGAACACCGGGGAGCTGTTTTTT. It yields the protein CASRTSGAYLNTGELFF.

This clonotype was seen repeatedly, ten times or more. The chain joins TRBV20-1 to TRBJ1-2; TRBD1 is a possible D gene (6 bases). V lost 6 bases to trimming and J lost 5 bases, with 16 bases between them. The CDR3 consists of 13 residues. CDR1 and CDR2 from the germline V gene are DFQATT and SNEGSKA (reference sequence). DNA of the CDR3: TGCAGTGCAAGGACAGCGAGGACGTATGGCTACACCTTC. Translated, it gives CSARTARTYGYTF.

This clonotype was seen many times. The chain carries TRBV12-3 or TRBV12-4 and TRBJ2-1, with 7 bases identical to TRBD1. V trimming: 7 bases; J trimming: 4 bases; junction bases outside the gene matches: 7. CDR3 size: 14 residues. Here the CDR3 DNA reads TGTGCCAGCACTCCGGGACAGAGTTACAATGAGCAGTTCTTC. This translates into CASTPGQSYNEQFF.

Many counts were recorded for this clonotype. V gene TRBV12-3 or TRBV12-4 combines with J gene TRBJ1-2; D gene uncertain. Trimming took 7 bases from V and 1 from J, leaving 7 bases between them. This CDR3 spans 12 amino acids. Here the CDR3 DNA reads TGTGCCAGCACCGAAGTTAACTATGGCTACACCTTC. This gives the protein CASTEVNYGYTF.

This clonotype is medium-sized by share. This CDR3 reads CASSLSAPQTDTQYF. The CDR3 nucleotides read TGTGCCAGCAGTTTATCGGCTCCCCAGACAGATACGCAGTATTTT. The rearrangement uses TRBV27 and TRBJ2-3; D call uncertain. CDR1 and CDR2 (germline): MNHEY, SMNVEV (reference sequence). The CDR3 has 15 residues. V dropped 0 bases and J dropped 3 bases, with 10 bases sitting between them.

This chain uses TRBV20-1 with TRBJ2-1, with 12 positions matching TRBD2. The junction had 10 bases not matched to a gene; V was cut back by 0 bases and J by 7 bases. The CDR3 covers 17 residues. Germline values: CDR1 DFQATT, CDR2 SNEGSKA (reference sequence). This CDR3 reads CSARDALAGGPGNEQFF. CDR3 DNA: TGCAGTGCTAGAGACGCCCTAGCGGGGGGGCCGGGGAATGAGCAGTTCTTC.

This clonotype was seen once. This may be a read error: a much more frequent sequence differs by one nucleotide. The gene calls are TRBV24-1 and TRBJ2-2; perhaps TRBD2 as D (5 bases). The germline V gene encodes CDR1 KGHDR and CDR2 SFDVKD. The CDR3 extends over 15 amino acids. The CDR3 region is CATGDNTRSTGELFF. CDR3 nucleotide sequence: TGTGCCACCGGTGACAACACTAGAAGCACCGGGGAGCTGTTTTTT.